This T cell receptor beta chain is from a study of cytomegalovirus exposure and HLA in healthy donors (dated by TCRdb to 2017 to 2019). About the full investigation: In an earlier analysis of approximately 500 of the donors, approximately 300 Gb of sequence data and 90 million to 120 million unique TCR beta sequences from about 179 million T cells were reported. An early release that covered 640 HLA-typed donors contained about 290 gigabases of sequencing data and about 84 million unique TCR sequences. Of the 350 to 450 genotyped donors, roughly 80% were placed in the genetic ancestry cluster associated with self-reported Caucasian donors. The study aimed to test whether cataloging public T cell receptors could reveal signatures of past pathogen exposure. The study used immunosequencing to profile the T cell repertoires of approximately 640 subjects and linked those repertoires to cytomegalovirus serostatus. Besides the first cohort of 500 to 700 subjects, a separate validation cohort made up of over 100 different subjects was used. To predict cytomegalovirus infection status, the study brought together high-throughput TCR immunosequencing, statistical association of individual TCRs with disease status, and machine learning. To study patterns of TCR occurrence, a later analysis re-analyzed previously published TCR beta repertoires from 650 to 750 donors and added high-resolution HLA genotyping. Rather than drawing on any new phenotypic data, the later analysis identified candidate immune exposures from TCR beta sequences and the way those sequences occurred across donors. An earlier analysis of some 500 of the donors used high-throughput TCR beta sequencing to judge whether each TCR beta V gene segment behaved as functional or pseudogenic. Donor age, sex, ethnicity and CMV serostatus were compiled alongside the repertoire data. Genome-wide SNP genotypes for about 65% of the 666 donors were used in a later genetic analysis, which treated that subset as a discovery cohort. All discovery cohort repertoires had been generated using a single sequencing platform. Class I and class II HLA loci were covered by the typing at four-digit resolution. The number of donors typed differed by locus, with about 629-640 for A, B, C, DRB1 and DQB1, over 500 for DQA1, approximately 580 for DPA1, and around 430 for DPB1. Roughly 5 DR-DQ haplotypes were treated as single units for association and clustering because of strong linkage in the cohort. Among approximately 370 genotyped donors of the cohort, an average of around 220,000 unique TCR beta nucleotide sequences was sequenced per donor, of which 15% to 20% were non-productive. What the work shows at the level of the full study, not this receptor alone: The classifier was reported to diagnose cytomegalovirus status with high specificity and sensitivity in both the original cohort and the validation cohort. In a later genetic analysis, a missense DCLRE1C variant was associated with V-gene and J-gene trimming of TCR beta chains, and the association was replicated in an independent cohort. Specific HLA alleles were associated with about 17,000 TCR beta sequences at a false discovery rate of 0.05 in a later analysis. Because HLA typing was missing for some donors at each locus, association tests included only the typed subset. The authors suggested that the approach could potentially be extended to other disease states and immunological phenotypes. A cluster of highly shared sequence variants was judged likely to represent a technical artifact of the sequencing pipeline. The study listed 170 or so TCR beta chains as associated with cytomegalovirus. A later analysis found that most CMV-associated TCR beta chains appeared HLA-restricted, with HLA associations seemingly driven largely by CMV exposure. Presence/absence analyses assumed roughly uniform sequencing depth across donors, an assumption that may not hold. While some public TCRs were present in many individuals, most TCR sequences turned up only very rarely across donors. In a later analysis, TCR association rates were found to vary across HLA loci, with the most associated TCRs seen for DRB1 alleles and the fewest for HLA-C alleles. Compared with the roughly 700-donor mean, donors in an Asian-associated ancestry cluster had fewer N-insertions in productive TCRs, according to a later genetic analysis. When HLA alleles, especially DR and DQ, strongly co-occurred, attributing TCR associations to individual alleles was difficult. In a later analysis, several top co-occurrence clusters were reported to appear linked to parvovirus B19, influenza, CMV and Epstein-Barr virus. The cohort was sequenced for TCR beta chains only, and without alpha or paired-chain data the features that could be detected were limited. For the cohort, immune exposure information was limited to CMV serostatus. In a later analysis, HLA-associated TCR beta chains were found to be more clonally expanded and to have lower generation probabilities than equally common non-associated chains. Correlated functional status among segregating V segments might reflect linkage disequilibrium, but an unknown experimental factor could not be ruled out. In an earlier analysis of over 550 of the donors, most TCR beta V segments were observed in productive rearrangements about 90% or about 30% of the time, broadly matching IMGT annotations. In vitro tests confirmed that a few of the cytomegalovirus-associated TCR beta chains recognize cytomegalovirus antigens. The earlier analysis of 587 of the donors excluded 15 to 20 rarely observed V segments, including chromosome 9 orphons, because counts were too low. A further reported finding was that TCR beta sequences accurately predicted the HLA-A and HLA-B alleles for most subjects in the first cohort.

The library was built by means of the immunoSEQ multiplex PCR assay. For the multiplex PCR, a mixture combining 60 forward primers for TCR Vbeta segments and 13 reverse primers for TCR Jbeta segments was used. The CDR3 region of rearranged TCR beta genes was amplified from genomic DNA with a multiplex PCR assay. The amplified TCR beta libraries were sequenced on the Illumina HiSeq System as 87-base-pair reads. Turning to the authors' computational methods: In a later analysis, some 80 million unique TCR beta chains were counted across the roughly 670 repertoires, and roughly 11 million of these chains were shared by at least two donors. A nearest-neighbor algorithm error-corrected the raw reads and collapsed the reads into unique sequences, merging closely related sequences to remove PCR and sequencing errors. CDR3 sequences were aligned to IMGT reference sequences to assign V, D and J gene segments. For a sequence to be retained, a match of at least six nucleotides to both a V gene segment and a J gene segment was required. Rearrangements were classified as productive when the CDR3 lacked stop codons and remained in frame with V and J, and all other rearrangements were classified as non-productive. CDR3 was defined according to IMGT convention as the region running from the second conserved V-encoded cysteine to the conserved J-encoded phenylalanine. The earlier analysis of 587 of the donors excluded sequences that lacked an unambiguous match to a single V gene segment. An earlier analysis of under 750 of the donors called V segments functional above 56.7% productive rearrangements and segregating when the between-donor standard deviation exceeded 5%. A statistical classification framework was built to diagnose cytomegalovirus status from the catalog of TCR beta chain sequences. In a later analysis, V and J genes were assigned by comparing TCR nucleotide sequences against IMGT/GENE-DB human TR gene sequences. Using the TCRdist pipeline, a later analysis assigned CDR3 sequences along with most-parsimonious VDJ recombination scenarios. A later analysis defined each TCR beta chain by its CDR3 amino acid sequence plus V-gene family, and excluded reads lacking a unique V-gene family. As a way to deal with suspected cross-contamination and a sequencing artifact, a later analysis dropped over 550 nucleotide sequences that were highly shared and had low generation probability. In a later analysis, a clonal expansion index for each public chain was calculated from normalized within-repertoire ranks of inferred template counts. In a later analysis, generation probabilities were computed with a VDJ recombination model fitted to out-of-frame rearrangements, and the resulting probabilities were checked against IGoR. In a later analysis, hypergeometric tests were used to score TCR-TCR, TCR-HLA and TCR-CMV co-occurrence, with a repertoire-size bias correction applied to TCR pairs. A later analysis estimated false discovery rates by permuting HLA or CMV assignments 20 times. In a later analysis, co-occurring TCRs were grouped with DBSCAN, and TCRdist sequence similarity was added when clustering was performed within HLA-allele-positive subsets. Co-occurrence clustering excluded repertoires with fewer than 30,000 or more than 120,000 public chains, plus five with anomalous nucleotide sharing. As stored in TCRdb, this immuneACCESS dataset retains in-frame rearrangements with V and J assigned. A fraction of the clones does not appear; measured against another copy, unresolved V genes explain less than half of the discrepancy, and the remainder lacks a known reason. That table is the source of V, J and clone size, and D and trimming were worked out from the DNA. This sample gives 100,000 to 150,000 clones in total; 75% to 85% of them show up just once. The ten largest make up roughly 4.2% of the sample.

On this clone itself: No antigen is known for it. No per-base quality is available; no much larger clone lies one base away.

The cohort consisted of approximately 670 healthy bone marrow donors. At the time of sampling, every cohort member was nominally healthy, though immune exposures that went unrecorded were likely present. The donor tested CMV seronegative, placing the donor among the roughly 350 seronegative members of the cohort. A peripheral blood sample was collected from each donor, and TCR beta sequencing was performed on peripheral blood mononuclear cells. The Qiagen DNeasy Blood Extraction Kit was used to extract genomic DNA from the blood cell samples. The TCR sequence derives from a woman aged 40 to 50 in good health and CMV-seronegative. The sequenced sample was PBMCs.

The CDR3 corresponds to CAGGAETRGTNEQFF. In nucleotide form, the sequence is TGCGCGGGTGGAGCGGAGACGCGCGGGACCAATGAGCAGTTCTTC. The chain was built from TRBV5-1 and TRBJ2-1, and TRBD2 may be the D gene, going by 6 matching bases. The CDR3 has 15 amino acids, counting the end cysteine and phenylalanine. Just CDR3 DNA is preserved here, 45 bases in frame from base 1. The germline V gene provides CDR1 SGHRS and CDR2 YFSETQ.